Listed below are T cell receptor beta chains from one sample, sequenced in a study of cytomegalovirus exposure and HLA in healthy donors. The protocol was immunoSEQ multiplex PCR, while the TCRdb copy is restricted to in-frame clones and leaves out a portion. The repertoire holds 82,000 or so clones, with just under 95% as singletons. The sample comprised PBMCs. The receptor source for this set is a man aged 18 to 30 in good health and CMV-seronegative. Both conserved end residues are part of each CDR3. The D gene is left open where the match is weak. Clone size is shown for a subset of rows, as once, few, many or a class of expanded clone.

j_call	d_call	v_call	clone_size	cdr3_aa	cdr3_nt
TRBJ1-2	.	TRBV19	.	CASTQAPHYGYTF	TGTGCCAGTACCCAGGCGCCTCACTATGGCTACACCTTC
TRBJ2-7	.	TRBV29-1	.	CSVYQVEKYEQYF	TGCAGCGTATATCAGGTAGAGAAATACGAGCAGTACTTC
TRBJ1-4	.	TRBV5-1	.	CASSPGSGTNEKLFF	TGCGCCAGCAGCCCGGGGTCGGGCACTAATGAAAAACTGTTTTTT
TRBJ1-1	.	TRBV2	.	CASRGGNTEAFF	TGTGCCAGCAGAGGGGGGAACACTGAAGCTTTCTTT
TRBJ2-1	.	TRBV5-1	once	CASSFLPGITYNEQFF	TGCGCCAGCAGCTTTTTGCCAGGGATAACCTACAATGAGCAGTTCTTC
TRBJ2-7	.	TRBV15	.	CATSRDLGGTATYEQYF	TGTGCCACCAGCAGAGATCTGGGCGGGACAGCCACCTACGAGCAGTACTTC
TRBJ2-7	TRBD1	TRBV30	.	CAWSPIDRAYEQYF	TGTGCCTGGAGTCCGATCGACAGGGCCTACGAGCAGTACTTC
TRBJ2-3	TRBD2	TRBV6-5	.	CASSPGLAGDTQYF	TGTGCCAGCAGTCCTGGACTAGCGGGTGATACGCAGTATTTT
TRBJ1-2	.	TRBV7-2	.	CASSLDSFYGYTF	TGTGCCAGCAGCTTGGACAGCTTTTATGGCTACACCTTC
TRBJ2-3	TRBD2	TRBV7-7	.	CASSPGTSGRAGDTQYF	TGTGCTAGCAGCCCCGGGACTAGCGGGAGGGCCGGAGATACGCAGTATTTT